The 4 T cell receptor beta chains reported below all come from one sample, sequenced in a study of cytomegalovirus exposure and HLA in healthy donors. Using immunoSEQ multiplex PCR, the repertoire was profiled, and TCRdb retains in-frame clones only, with some absent. Counted here are tens of thousands of clones, 89% occurring once; the ten biggest clones make up more than 1%. Sequenced: PBMCs. These receptors were obtained from a woman between 18 and 30 years old in good health and CMV-seronegative.

This clone was recorded only once. V and J are TRBV2 and TRBJ1-5, with TRBD1 matching over 7 bases. The CDR3 is 15 residues long. Looked up from germline, CDR1 is SNHLY and CDR2 is FYNNEI. The trim removed 3 bases at V and 2 bases at J, leaving 4 bases unmatched. The CDR3 bases are TGTGCCAGCAGTGACGACAGGGTTGGCAATCAGCCCCAGCATTTT. This codes for CASSDDRVGNQPQHF. Full variable domain (rest looked up from reference TRBV2 and TRBJ1-5): EPEVTQTPSHQVTQMGQEVILRCVPISNHLYFYWYRQILGQKVEFLVSFYNNEISEKSEIFDDQFSVERPDGSNFTLKIRSTKLEDSAMYFCASSDDRVGNQPQHFGDGTRLSIL.

The chain joins TRBV7-9 to TRBJ1-6; tentative D call: TRBD1 (5 bases). Germline V gives CDR1 SEHNR, CDR2 FQNEAQ (reference sequence). Trimming stripped 1 base from V and 10 bases from J, with 17 bases between. This CDR3 contains 16 residues. CDR3 region: CASSLGVRGRGSPLHF. The CDR3 nucleotides read TGTGCCAGCAGCTTAGGAGTCCGCGGTCGGGGGTCACCCCTCCACTTT.

The chain has TRBV15 and TRBJ1-5; D possibly corresponds to TRBD1 (6 bases). Germline values: CDR1 LNHNV, CDR2 YYDKDF (reference sequence). The CDR3 is 15 amino acids. Between the trimmed V and J ends, which lost 0 bases and 6 bases, there was a span of 12 bases. This chain's CDR3 is CATSRDGQRGQPQHF. The CDR3 coding sequence is TGTGCCACCAGCAGAGACGGACAGAGGGGTCAGCCCCAGCATTTT.

The count of this clone is one. The chain recombines TRBV6-1 with TRBJ1-2; 7 nucleotides agree with TRBD1. V was clipped by 6 bases and J by 7 bases; unmatched bases: 5. The CDR3 length is 12 residues. Germline CDR1 MNHNS, CDR2 SASEGT. In nucleotides, the CDR3 is TGTGCCAGCAGGGTGACAGGGAGTGGCTACACCTTC. Its translation: CASRVTGSGYTF.